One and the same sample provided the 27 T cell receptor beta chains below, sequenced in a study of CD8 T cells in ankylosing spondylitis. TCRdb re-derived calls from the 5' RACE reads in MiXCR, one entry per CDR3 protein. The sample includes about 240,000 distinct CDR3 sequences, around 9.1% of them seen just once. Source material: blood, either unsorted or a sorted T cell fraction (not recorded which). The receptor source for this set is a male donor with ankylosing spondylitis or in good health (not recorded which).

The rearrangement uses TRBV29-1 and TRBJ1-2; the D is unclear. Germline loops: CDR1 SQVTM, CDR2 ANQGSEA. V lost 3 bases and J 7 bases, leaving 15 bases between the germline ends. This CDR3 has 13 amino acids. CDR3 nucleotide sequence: TGCAGCGTTGAGTCGGTCGGTCAGCTTGGCTACACCTTC. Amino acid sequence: CSVESVGQLGYTF.

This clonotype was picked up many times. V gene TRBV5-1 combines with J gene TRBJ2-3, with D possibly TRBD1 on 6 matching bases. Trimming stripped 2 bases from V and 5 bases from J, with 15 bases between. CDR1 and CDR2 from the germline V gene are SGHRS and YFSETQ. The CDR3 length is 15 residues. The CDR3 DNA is TGCGCCAGCAGCTTTGGGACAACCGAAGGAGATACGCAGTATTTT. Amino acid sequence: CASSFGTTEGDTQYF.

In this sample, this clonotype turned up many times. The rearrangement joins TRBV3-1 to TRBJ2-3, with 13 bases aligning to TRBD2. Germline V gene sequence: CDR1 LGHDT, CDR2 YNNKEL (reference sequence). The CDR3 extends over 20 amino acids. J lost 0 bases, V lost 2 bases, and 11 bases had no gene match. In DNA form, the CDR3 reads TGTGCCAGCAGCCAAACTCTCGGACTAGCGGGGGACTCTAGCACAGATACGCAGTATTTT. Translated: CASSQTLGLAGDSSTDTQYF.

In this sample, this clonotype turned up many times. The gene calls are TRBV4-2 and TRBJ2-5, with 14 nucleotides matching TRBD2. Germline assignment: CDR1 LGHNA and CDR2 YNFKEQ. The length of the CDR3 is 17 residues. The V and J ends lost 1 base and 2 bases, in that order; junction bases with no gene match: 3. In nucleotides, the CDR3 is TGTGCCAGCAGCCAAGGACTAGCGGGAGGGCGACAAGAGACCCAGTACTTC. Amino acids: CASSQGLAGGRQETQYF.

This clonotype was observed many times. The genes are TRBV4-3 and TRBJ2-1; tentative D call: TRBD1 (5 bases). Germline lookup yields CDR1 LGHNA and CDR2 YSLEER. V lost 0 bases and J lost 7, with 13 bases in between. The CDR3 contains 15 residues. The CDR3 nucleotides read TGCGCCAGCAGCCAAGAGGATAGAAGGGGAAATGAGCAGTTCTTC. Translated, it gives CASSQEDRRGNEQFF.

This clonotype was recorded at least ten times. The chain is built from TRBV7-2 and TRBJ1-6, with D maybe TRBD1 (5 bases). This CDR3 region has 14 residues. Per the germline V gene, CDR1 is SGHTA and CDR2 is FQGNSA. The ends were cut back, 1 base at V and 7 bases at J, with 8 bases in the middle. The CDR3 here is CASSLGGRNSPLHF. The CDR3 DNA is TGTGCCAGCAGCTTAGGGGGCAGGAATTCACCCCTCCACTTT.

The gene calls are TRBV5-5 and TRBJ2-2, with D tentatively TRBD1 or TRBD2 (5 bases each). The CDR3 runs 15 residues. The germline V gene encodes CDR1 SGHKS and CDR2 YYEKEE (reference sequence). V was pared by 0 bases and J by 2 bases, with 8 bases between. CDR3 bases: TGTGCCAGCAGCTTGGAATGGGACAACACCGGGGAGCTGTTTTTT. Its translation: CASSLEWDNTGELFF.

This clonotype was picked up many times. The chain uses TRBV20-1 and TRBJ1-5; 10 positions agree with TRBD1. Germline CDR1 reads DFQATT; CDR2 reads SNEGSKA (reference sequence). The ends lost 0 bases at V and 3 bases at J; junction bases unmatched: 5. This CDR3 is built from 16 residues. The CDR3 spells CSAREWDRGNNQPQHF. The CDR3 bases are TGCAGTGCTAGAGAATGGGACAGGGGCAACAATCAGCCCCAGCATTTT.

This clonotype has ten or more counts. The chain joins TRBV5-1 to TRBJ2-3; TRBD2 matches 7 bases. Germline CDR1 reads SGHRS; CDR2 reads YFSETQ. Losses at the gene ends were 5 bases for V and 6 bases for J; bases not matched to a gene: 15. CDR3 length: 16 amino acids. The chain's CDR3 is CASRHLAGRAADTQYF. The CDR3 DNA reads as TGCGCCAGCAGGCACCTGGCGGGGAGGGCCGCTGATACGCAGTATTTT.

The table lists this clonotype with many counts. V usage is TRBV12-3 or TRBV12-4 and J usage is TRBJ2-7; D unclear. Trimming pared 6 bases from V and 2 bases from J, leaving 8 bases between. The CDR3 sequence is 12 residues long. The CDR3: CASREGTYEQYF. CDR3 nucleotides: TGTGCCAGCAGGGAAGGGACCTACGAGCAGTACTTC.

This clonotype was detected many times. The CDR3 sequence: CASSFQGAIEQFF. For the CDR3, the DNA is TGTGCCAGCAGTTTTCAGGGGGCGATTGAGCAGTTCTTC. This sequence joins TRBV12-3 or TRBV12-4 and TRBJ2-1; TRBD1 agrees at 8 bases. The CDR3 runs 13 residues. Trimming took 3 bases from V and 9 from J; bases not matched to a gene: 4.

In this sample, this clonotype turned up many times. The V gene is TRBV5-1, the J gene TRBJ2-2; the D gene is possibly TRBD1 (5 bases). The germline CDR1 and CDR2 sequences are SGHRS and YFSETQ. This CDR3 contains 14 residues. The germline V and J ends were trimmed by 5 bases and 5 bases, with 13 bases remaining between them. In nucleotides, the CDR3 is TGCGCCAGCAGGTCTGACAGCTCTACCGGGGAGCTGTTTTTT. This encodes CASRSDSSTGELFF.

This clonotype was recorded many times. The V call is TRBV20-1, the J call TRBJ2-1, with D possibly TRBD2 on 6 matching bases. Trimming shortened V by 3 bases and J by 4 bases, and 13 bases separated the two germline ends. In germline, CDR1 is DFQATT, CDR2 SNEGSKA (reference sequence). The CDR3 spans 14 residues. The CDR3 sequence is CSARYGRGYNEQFF. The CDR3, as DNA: TGCAGTGCTAGGTACGGGAGAGGTTACAATGAGCAGTTCTTC.

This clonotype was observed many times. CDR3: CASSQAPEETQYF. The CDR3 bases are TGTGCCAGCAGCCAAGCACCTGAAGAGACCCAGTACTTC. The rearrangement links TRBV4-2 to TRBJ2-5; D is unclear. Trimming removed 1 base from V and 3 bases from J, with 6 bases in between. Germline V gene lookup returns CDR1 LGHNA and CDR2 YNFKEQ. The CDR3 length is 13 residues.

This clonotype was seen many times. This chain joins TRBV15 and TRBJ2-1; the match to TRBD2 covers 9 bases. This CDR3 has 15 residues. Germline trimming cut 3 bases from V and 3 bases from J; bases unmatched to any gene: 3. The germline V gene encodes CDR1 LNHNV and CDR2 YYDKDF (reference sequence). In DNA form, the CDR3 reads TGTGCCACCAGCAGGGATAGCGGGGGCTACAATGAGCAGTTCTTC. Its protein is CATSRDSGGYNEQFF. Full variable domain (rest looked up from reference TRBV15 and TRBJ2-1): DAMVIQNPRYQVTQFGKPVTLSCSQTLNHNVMYWYQQKSSQAPKLLFHYYDKDFNNEADTPDNFQSRRPNTSFCFLDIRSPGLGDTAMYLCATSRDSGGYNEQFFGPGTRLTVL.

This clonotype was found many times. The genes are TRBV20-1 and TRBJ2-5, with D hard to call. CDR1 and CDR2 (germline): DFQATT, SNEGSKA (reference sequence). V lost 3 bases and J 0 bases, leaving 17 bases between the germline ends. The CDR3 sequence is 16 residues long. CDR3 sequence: CSASRSTSMYQETQYF. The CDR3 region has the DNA TGCAGTGCTAGTCGCAGCACCTCTATGTACCAAGAGACCCAGTACTTC.

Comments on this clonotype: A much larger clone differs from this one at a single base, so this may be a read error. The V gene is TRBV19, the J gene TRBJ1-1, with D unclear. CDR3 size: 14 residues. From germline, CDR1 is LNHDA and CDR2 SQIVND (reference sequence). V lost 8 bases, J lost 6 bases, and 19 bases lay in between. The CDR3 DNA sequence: TGTGCCAGTGGCTCCCGACTTGATTCCGCTGAAGCTTTCTTT. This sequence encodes CASGSRLDSAEAFF.

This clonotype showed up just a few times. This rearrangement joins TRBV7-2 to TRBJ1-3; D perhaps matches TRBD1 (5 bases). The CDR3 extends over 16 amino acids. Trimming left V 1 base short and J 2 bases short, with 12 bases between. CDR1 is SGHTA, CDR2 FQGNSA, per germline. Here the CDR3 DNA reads TGTGCCAGCAGCTTAGTATCGGGACGGACTGGAAACACCATATATTTT. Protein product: CASSLVSGRTGNTIYF.

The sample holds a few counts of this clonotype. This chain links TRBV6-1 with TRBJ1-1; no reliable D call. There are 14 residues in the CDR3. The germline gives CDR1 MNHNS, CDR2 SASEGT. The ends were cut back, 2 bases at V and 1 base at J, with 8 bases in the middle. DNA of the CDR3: TGTGCCAGCAGTGAAAAACATACGAACACTGAAGCTTTCTTT. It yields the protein CASSEKHTNTEAFF.

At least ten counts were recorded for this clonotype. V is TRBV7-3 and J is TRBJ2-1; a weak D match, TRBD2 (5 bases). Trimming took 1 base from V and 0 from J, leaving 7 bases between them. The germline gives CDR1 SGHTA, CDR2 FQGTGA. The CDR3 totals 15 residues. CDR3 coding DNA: TGTGCCAGCAGCTTAAGCGGGCCCTCCTACAATGAGCAGTTCTTC. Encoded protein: CASSLSGPSYNEQFF. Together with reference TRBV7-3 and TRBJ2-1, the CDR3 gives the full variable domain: GAGVSQTPSNKVTEKGKYVELRCDPISGHTALYWYRQSLGQGPEFLIYFQGTGAADDSGLPNDRFFAVRPEGSVSTLKIQRTERGDSAVYLCASSLSGPSYNEQFFGPGTRLTVL.

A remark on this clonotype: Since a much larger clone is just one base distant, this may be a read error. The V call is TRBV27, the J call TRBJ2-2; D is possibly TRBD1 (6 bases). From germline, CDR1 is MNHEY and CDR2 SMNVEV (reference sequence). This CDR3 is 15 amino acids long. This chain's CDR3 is CASSNGQTITGALFF. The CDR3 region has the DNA TGTGCCAGCAGTAACGGACAGACCATCACCGGGGCGCTGTTTTTT.

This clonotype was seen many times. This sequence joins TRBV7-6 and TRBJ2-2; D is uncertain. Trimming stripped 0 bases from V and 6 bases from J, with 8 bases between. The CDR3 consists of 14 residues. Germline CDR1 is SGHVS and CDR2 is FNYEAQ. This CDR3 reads CASSLAYGPGELFF. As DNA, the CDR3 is TGTGCCAGCAGCTTAGCGTACGGCCCCGGGGAGCTGTTTTTT.

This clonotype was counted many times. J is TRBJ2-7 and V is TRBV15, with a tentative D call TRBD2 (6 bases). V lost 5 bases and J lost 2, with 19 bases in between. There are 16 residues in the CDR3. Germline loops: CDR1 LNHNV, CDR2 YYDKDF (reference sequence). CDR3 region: CATSLRGSGPTYEQYF. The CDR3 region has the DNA TGTGCCACCAGCCTGAGGGGTAGCGGTCCCACCTACGAGCAGTACTTC.

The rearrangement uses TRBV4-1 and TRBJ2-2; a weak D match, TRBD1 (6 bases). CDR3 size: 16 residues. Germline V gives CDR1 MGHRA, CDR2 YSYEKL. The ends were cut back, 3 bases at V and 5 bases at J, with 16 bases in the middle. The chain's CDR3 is CASSHHTGTLTGELFF. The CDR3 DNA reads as TGCGCCAGCAGCCACCACACAGGGACGTTGACCGGGGAGCTGTTTTTT.

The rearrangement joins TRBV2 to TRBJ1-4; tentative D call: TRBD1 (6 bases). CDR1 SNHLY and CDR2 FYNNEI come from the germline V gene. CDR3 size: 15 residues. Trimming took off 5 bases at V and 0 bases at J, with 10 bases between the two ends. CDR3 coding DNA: TGTGCCAGCAGTCGGACAGAGACAACTAATGAAAAACTGTTTTTT. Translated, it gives CASSRTETTNEKLFF.

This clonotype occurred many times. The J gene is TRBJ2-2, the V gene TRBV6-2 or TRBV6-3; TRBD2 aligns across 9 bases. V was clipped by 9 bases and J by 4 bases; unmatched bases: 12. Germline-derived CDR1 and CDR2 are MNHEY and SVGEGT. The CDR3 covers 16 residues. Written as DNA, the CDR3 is TGTGCCAGTACACCCGGGACTAGCTTCCTCACCGGGGAGCTGTTTTTT. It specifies CASTPGTSFLTGELFF.

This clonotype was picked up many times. This CDR3 reads CASSPNAGGSDTQYF. As DNA, the CDR3 is TGTGCCAGCTCACCAAACGCGGGGGGATCAGATACGCAGTATTTT. The chain joins TRBV18 to TRBJ2-3; TRBD2 agrees at 8 bases. V was pared by 2 bases and J by 4 bases, with 5 bases of the junction left unmatched. The germline gives CDR1 KGHSH, CDR2 LQKENI. The CDR3 is made up of 15 amino acids.